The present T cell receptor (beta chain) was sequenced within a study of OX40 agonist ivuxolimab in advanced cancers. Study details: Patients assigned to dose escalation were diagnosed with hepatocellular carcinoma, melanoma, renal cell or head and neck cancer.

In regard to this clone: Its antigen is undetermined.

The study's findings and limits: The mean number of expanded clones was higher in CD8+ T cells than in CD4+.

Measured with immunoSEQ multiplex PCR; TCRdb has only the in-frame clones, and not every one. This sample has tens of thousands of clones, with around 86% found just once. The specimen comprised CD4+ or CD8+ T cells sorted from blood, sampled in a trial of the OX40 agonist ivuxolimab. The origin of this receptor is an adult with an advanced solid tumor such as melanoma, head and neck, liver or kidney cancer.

The CDR3 protein is CASSFDASGNSYNEQFF. The CDR3, as DNA: TGTGCCAGCAGCTTCGACGCTTCGGGGAACTCCTACAATGAGCAGTTCTTC. The chain carries TRBV11-3 and TRBJ2-1, with TRBD2 as a possible D gene (5 bases). V dropped 3 bases and J dropped 0 bases, with 15 bases sitting between them. CDR3 length equals 17 residues. Per germline, CDR1 SGHNT and CDR2 YENEEA.